Listed below are T cell receptor beta chains from one sample, sequenced in a study of blood T cells in healthy people across ages. TCRdb re-analysed the 5' RACE reads in MiXCR, keeping a single row per CDR3 protein. The repertoire includes approximately 730,000 distinct CDR3 sequences, roughly 41% of them detected once, and more than 20% sits in the top ten. Sequencing was carried out using blood. The receptors stem from a woman in her sixties or seventies in good health. The CDR3 runs from the conserved cysteine through the conserved F or W. A D gene is named only where the DNA matches it firmly. Not every row has a clone size; where given, it reads once, few, many or a size class.

D gene	clone size	V gene	J gene	CDR3 DNA	CDR3 protein
.	.	TRBV28	TRBJ2-7	TGTGCCAGCAGGAAGACTGGATCCTACGAGCAGTACTTC	CASRKTGSYEQYF
TRBD1	.	TRBV7-3	TRBJ1-2	TGTGCCAGCAGCCCGGACAGGGTTAACGACTATGGCTACACCTTC	CASSPDRVNDYGYTF
.	.	TRBV11-2	TRBJ1-4	TGCGCCAGCAGCTCCGGGACGGAACTGTTTTTT	CASSSGTELFF
TRBD2	.	TRBV5-1	TRBJ2-7	TGCGCCAGCAGCTTGGCCACTAGCGGTTACGAGCAGTACTTC	CASSLATSGYEQYF
TRBD1	many	TRBV29-1	TRBJ2-1	TGCAGCGTCCGGGACAGGGTCTACAATGAGCAGTTCTTC	CSVRDRVYNEQFF
TRBD1	.	TRBV6-5	TRBJ1-2	TGTGCCAGCAGTTACGGACAGGGATCAGGCTATGGCTACACCTTC	CASSYGQGSGYGYTF
.	few	TRBV4-3	TRBJ2-2	TGCGCCAGCAGCCAAGCCAGGTCCGGGAACACCGGGGAGCTGTTTTTT	CASSQARSGNTGELFF
.	few	TRBV3-1	TRBJ2-1	TGTGCCAGCAGCCAAGAATTGGGGGAGTACTACAATGAGCAGTTCTTC	CASSQELGEYYNEQFF
.	few	TRBV6-2/TRBV6-3	TRBJ2-5	TGTGCCAGCAGGACCTACCTGGAGACCCAGTACTTC	CASRTYLETQYF
TRBD1	.	TRBV27	TRBJ2-7	TGTGCCAGCAGACCCCGGGACAGCTTCTACGAGCAGTACTTC	CASRPRDSFYEQYF
.	.	TRBV3-1	TRBJ2-1	TGTGCCAGCAGCCAACAGGTCCGGACCCTAACTGGGAATGAGCAGTTCTTC	CASSQQVRTLTGNEQFF
.	.	TRBV5-1	TRBJ2-5	TGCGCCAGCAGCCCTGGGGGGCAGCCGAACCAAGAGACCCAGTACTTC	CASSPGGQPNQETQYF
.	.	TRBV24-1	TRBJ2-5	TGTTCCACCAGTGATTTGTCCGATTGGGGGAATGAGCAGTACTTC	CSTSDLSDWGNEQYF
TRBD2	many	TRBV4-2	TRBJ2-1	TGTGCCAGCAGCCAACTAGCGGGAGTGGGCAATGAGCAGTTCTTC	CASSQLAGVGNEQFF
.	.	TRBV27	TRBJ1-6	TGTGCCAGCAGTGTTCAGGGGTTTAATTCACCCCTCCACTTT	CASSVQGFNSPLHF
TRBD2	.	TRBV4-2	TRBJ2-1	TGTGCCAGCAGCCAAGATGACCGGCGAGCGGGGTACAATGAGCAGTTCTTC	CASSQDDRRAGYNEQFF
.	few	TRBV7-6	TRBJ2-5	TGTGCCAGCAGCTGGGGGGAAAAAGAGACCCAGTACTTC	CASSWGEKETQYF